These 11 T cell receptor beta chains were all obtained from the same sample, sequenced in a study of beta chain features in type 1 diabetes. As every portion of the isolated RNA was reverse transcribed, the sequencing read expressed TCRB transcripts. The method was immunoSEQ multiplex PCR; TCRdb's version includes in-frame clones alone and lacks a portion of them. The data show 300,000 to 450,000 clones, 10% to 15% seen once. Findings and limits, study-wide: A moderate, significant TCRB CDR3 shortening appeared in type 1 diabetes across four CD4+ subsets.

What these receptors recognize is not known. The sequenced sample consisted of naive CD4+ T cells from blood. These TCRs come from a woman aged 18-35 years with type 1 diabetes.

The sample holds a few counts of this clone. V is TRBV4-1 and J is TRBJ1-2; D not resolved. V lost 4 bases and J 4 bases, leaving 16 bases between the germline ends. CDR1 MGHRA and CDR2 YSYEKL come from the germline V gene. The CDR3 contains 15 residues. Here the CDR3 reads CASSPYGEATYGYTF. CDR3 bases: TGCGCCAGCAGCCCTTACGGGGAGGCCACCTATGGCTACACCTTC.

The chain links TRBV30 to TRBJ1-4; D is unclear. The CDR3 extends over 12 amino acids. Germline V gives CDR1 GTSNPN, CDR2 SVGIG (reference sequence). V was pared by 1 base and J by 5 bases, with 5 bases between. The DNA of the CDR3 is TGTGCCTGGAGTGGGGCAAATGAAAAACTGTTTTTT. It codes for CAWSGANEKLFF.

In its sample, this clone was seen a few times. V usage is TRBV19 and J usage is TRBJ2-1; 7 bases map to TRBD1. CDR3 length equals 16 residues. With V trimmed by 0 bases and J by 4 bases, 6 bases remained unmatched. CDR1 is LNHDA and CDR2 is SQIVND in the germline V gene (reference sequence). CDR3 nucleotides: TGTGCCAGTAGTATAGAGAAGGGGGCGGGTTACAATGAGCAGTTCTTC. Its protein product is CASSIEKGAGYNEQFF. Complete variable domain (other parts from reference TRBV19 and TRBJ2-1): DGGITQSPKYLFRKEGQNVTLSCEQNLNHDAMYWYRQDPGQGLRLIYYSQIVNDFQKGDIAEGYSVSREKKESFPLTVTSAQKNPTAFYLCASSIEKGAGYNEQFFGPGTRLTVL.

This clone showed up just a few times. V usage is TRBV6-6 and J usage is TRBJ1-2; 7 bases line up with TRBD1. The length of the CDR3 is 13 residues. Germline lookup yields CDR1 MNHNY and CDR2 SVGAGI (reference sequence). The J segment lost 7 bases and the V segment lost 5 bases, leaving 7 bases of the junction unmatched. The CDR3 loop reads CASSGAGGGGYTF. CDR3 nucleotides: TGTGCCAGCAGTGGGGCAGGGGGAGGTGGCTACACCTTC.

This clone has just a few counts. CDR3 nucleotide sequence: TGTGCCAGCAGCCCGACGGGAAATCAGCCCCAGCATTTT. Protein product: CASSPTGNQPQHF. The rearrangement joins TRBV7-9 to TRBJ1-5; D gene unclear. V dropped 5 bases and J dropped 4 bases, with 9 bases sitting between them. Germline CDR1 reads SEHNR; CDR2 reads FQNEAQ (reference sequence). The length of the CDR3 is 13 residues.

The V gene is TRBV7-3, the J gene TRBJ2-1; TRBD2 agrees at 7 bases. V was pared by 5 bases and J by 2 bases, with 6 bases of the junction left unmatched. Looked up from germline, CDR1 is SGHTA and CDR2 is FQGTGA. The CDR3 extends over 15 amino acids. The CDR3, as DNA: TGTGCCAGCAGCCAATGGCTAGCGGCCTACAATGAGCAGTTCTTC. Residues: CASSQWLAAYNEQFF.

The V gene is TRBV9, the J gene TRBJ2-1, with D perhaps TRBD2 (7 bases). Germline V gives CDR1 SGDLS, CDR2 YYNGEE. The CDR3 length is 16 residues. V lost 5 bases and J 0 bases, leaving 15 bases between the germline ends. The DNA for the CDR3 is TGTGCCAGCAGTCATCTTGGGGGGGCCTCCTACAATGAGCAGTTCTTC. It codes for CASSHLGGASYNEQFF.

This clone was detected a few times. The chain couples TRBV4-1 to TRBJ2-2, with a tentative D call TRBD1 (5 bases). Trimming pared 7 bases from V and 0 bases from J, leaving 12 bases between. This CDR3 comprises 15 residues. The germline V gene encodes CDR1 MGHRA and CDR2 YSYEKL. The CDR3 nucleotides read TGCGCCAGCACCCTGGACACTGCGAACACCGGGGAGCTGTTTTTT. This encodes CASTLDTANTGELFF.

In the case of this clone: The junction departs from the called germline gene at one end, perhaps through a read error. The rearrangement joins TRBV29-1 to TRBJ2-1; D perhaps matches TRBD2 (5 bases). The CDR3 loop spans 10 amino acids. Per the germline V gene, CDR1 is SQVTM and CDR2 is ANQGSEA. Written as DNA, the CDR3 is TGCAGCGTTGATCTGACGTACGGGATCTTC. It yields the protein CSVDLTYGIF.

This chain joins TRBV19 and TRBJ1-6; no reliable D call. CDR1 is LNHDA and CDR2 is SQIVND in the germline V gene (reference sequence). This CDR3 spans 12 amino acids. V gave up 10 bases and J gave up 7 bases, with 11 bases separating them. Written as DNA, the CDR3 is TGTGCCACCCAAAGAGGGAATTCACCCCTCCACTTT. Translating it yields CATQRGNSPLHF.

The gene calls are TRBV29-1 and TRBJ1-4, with 9 bases matching TRBD1. CDR1 is SQVTM and CDR2 is ANQGSEA in the germline V gene. Losses at the gene ends were 7 bases for V and 0 bases for J; bases not matched to a gene: 9. The CDR3 loop spans 16 amino acids. The CDR3 nucleotides are TGCAGCGCCCTGTCCCGGGACAGGGCAACTAATGAAAAACTGTTTTTT. Residues: CSALSRDRATNEKLFF.